The entry that follows covers one T cell receptor (beta chain) sequence. Its cognate antigen is unknown. The record originates from a study of shared clonotypes between healthy human individuals. Study results and limitations: Some clonotypes were shared by all four sorted-subset donors, while others were not shared. The non-shared ones had lower generation probabilities than the shared ones. Between several donors, naive CD4 clonotypes were shared at a level of around 4.8%. Rarefaction showed that sequencing of sorted subsets was incomplete (despite large depth). A generally larger estimated richness was seen in naive subsets than in memory subsets.

The CDR3 is made up of 15 amino acids. V dropped 2 bases and J dropped 0 bases, with 8 bases sitting between them. Germline V gene sequence: CDR1 MGHDK, CDR2 SYGVNS. The repertoire was sequenced with immunoSEQ multiplex PCR; TCRdb's copy has only in-frame clones and lacks some. The sample shows 2 million to 2.5 million clones, 80% to 95% of them seen only once. This receptor was identified in a man between 18 and 35 years old in good health. Some clones in this sample may be carry-over from other donors' samples. V usage is TRBV25-1 and J usage is TRBJ1-3; D possibly corresponds to TRBD1 (6 bases). Sequenced sample: naive CD4+ T cells from PBMCs. Specified subset: CD45RA+ positively selected. CDR3 amino acids: CASSERTVSGNTIYF. DNA of the CDR3: TGTGCCAGCAGTGAAAGGACAGTCTCTGGAAACACCATATATTTT.